Here is one TCR beta chain with its context. This entry comes from a study of blood T cell repertoires in COVID-19. About the research overall: Spain, Italy and the United States supplied samples that represented acute and convalescent COVID-19. Sources were T cells, B-cell-depleted T cells, or PBMCs; the material itself was cDNA or gDNA.

A Seattle source enrolled patients during active infection and followed them longitudinally. Per the authors' pipeline: Estimates of nucleated cell counts were drawn from the amplification of reference gene primers. Profiled with immunoSEQ multiplex PCR; TCRdb holds only in-frame clones, not every one. V and J calls and clone size are as listed in that table; D and trimming were resolved from the DNA. The sample yields hundreds of thousands of clones, 85% to 90% seen once. Sequencing was done on a sample of peripheral blood. This receptor was identified in a woman between 45 and 65 years old with COVID-19, enrolled during active disease.

For the CDR3, the DNA is TGTGCCATCTCCCGGGGGGGGTACGAGGGAAACACCATATATTTT. This codes for CAISRGGYEGNTIYF. The chain has TRBV10-3 and TRBJ1-3; maybe TRBD1 (5 bases). The CDR3 spans 15 residues. Trimming pared 8 bases from V and 4 bases from J, leaving 18 bases between. The germline gives CDR1 ENHRY, CDR2 SYGVKD.